The entry below describes one TCR beta chain. The data derive from a study of blood T cell repertoires in COVID-19. Study overall: The samples span acute and convalescent COVID-19 from the United States, Italy and Spain. T cells, B-cell-depleted T cells, or PBMCs provided the cDNA or gDNA that served as material.

Only in-frame clones appear in the TCRdb table, and some are missing; sequencing was by immunoSEQ multiplex PCR. Of around 28,000 clones detected, roughly 90% appear once; the ten largest clones hold roughly 2.7%. Germline CDR1 LGHDT, CDR2 YNNKEL (reference sequence). The trim removed 0 bases at V and 7 bases at J, leaving 11 bases unmatched. The CDR3 is 17 residues long. The V gene is TRBV3-1 (or the pseudogene TRBV3-2), the J gene TRBJ2-1; the match to TRBD2 covers 8 bases. This receptor was taken from a human donor in a cohort sampled during active COVID-19. Sequencing was done on a sample of peripheral blood. CDR3 loop: CASSQDRPAGGRNEQFF. The CDR3 coding sequence is TGTGCCAGCAGCCAAGATCGACCGGCGGGGGGCAGGAATGAGCAGTTCTTC.